This T cell receptor (beta chain) was sequenced during a study of T cell responses to AZD1222 COVID-19 vaccine. A remark on this clone: Its antigen remains unknown.

The method was immunoSEQ multiplex PCR; TCRdb's version includes in-frame clones alone and lacks a portion of them. Of about 150,000 clones in the sample, 91% were seen once. Germline loops: CDR1 SGDLS, CDR2 YYNGEE. There are 15 residues in the CDR3. V dropped 4 bases and J dropped 0 bases, with 11 bases sitting between them. Broader study findings: Only five to seven individuals given AZD1222 were seropositive at baseline. Dominant at 160-218 and 743-854, vaccine-associated CD4 TCRs also spanned spike.

This sequence was found in an adult who received the AZD1222 COVID-19 vaccine. This specimen was peripheral blood, taken 28 days after the second AZD1222 dose. The chain combines TRBV9 with TRBJ2-1, with D unclear. The DNA of the CDR3 is TGTGCCAGCAGCCATTCAAGCGCCTCCTACAATGAGCAGTTCTTC. Its translation: CASSHSSASYNEQFF.